This T cell receptor beta chain comes out of a study of T cell changes during pregnancy in multiple sclerosis. Profiling relied on immunoSEQ multiplex PCR, and the TCRdb table lists in-frame clones only, not all of them. The sample lists some 29,000 clones, around nine tenths occurring once. The CDR3 spans 16 residues. The germline CDR1 and CDR2 sequences are SGHRS and YFSETQ. After removal of 2 bases from V and 4 bases from J, the junction contained 5 bases not matched to a gene. This clonotype originated in a female donor with multiple sclerosis, enrolled in a pregnancy study. The source material was CD8+ T cells from peripheral blood mononuclear cells, sampled before pregnancy. The genes are TRBV5-1 and TRBJ2-5, with 13 bases fitting TRBD2. The CDR3 loop is CASSLGLAGVGETQYF. The CDR3 nucleotides are TGCGCCAGCAGCTTAGGACTAGCGGGAGTTGGAGAGACCCAGTACTTC.